Following are 5 T cell receptor beta chains from one sample sequenced in a study of human T cells and chemical hapten exposure. TCRdb redid the calling of the 5' RACE reads with MiXCR, one entry per CDR3 protein. The profile shows about 80,000 distinct CDR3 sequences, about a sixth of them singletons. Extraction yielded total RNA from whole blood (unfractionated). The receptors come from a female donor in good health.

This clonotype was detected only a few times. This chain connects TRBV7-9 to TRBJ1-1, with a tentative D call TRBD1 (5 bases). The V and J ends lost 4 bases and 5 bases respectively, with 11 bases between them. This CDR3 is built from 13 residues. Germline V gene lookup returns CDR1 SEHNR and CDR2 FQNEAQ (reference sequence). The CDR3 region has the DNA TGTGCCAGCAGCTCCCAAGGACATACTGAAGCTTTCTTT. Its translation: CASSSQGHTEAFF.

This clonotype came up a few times. The chain links TRBV5-4 to TRBJ1-2; unclear D gene. The CDR3 contains 15 residues. V lost 3 bases and J 4 bases, leaving 16 bases between the germline ends. Germline V gives CDR1 SGHNT, CDR2 YYREEE (reference sequence). CDR3 DNA: TGTGCCAGCAGCTACACACCTAAAGATTTCTATGGCTACACCTTC. Translated, it gives CASSYTPKDFYGYTF.

The chain employs TRBV12-3 or TRBV12-4 and TRBJ2-7, with D perhaps matching TRBD1 (5 bases). The CDR3 loop spans 11 amino acids. V lost 3 bases to trimming and J lost 6 bases, with 6 bases between them. The chain's CDR3 is CASSLTAEQYF. The CDR3 DNA reads TGTGCCAGCAGTTTGACAGCCGAGCAGTACTTC.

This clonotype was observed a handful of times. The chain couples TRBV7-8 to TRBJ1-3, with 9 bases fitting TRBD1. Losses at the gene ends were 5 bases for V and 4 bases for J; bases not matched to a gene: 6. The CDR3 has 15 residues. Germline lookup yields CDR1 SGHVS and CDR2 FQNEAQ. The CDR3 DNA reads as TGTGCCAGCAGCGAACAGGGGGCCGCAGGAAACACCATATATTTT. Translation gives CASSEQGAAGNTIYF.

The rearrangement joins TRBV11-2 to TRBJ1-4; D may be TRBD1 (6 bases). Trimming left V 0 bases short and J 10 bases short, with 12 bases between. CDR1 is SGHAT and CDR2 is FQNNGV in the germline V gene. The CDR3 spans 14 residues. Here the CDR3 DNA reads TGTGCCAGCAGCTTAGAAGGGGGGTTTGGAAAACTGTTTTTT. Translation gives CASSLEGGFGKLFF.